The 18 T cell receptor beta chains given below trace back to one sample, sequenced in a study of memory CD4+ T cells and cytomegalovirus serostatus. Single viable CD3+CD4+CD8-CD45RO+ cells were sorted as the memory CD4+ T cells. Only in-frame clones appear in the TCRdb table, and some are missing; sequencing was by immunoSEQ multiplex PCR. The sample lists 50,000 to 60,000 clones, over 65% seen once, with approximately 0.64% in the top ten. The material sequenced was memory CD4+ T cells from blood. Receptors were obtained from an adult in good health and CMV-seronegative.

This chain joins TRBV30 and TRBJ1-1, with 9 nucleotides matching TRBD1. V was pared by 0 bases and J by 5 bases, with 4 bases of the junction left unmatched. The V gene's germline CDR1 is GTSNPN and CDR2 SVGIG (reference sequence). This CDR3 region has 14 residues. CDR3: CAWSVHGTGTEAFF. The CDR3 DNA reads TGTGCCTGGAGTGTACATGGGACAGGGACTGAAGCTTTCTTT. Complete variable domain (other parts from reference TRBV30 and TRBJ1-1): SQTIHQWPATLVQPVGSPLSLECTVEGTSNPNLYWYRQAAGRGLQLLFYSVGIGQISSEVPQNLSASRPQDRQFILSSKKLLLSDSGFYLCAWSVHGTGTEAFFGQGTRLTVV.

The rearrangement joins TRBV9 to TRBJ2-2; 8 bases agree with TRBD2. CDR3 length: 16 residues. The germline CDR1 and CDR2 sequences are SGDLS and YYNGEE. The junction had 7 bases not matched to a gene; V was cut back by 2 bases and J by 4 bases. The CDR3 reads CASSVQSGGVTGELFF. CDR3 nucleotides: TGTGCCAGCAGCGTCCAAAGCGGGGGTGTCACCGGGGAGCTGTTTTTT. Filled out from reference TRBV9 and TRBJ2-2, the complete variable domain reads DSGVTQTPKHLITATGQRVTLRCSPRSGDLSVYWYQQSLDQGLQFLIQYYNGEERAKGNILERFSAQQFPDLHSELNLSSLELGDSALYFCASSVQSGGVTGELFFGEGSRLTVL.

The V call is TRBV18, the J call TRBJ2-7; D not resolved. Trimming removed 2 bases from V and 5 bases from J, with 13 bases in between. Per the germline V gene, CDR1 is KGHSH and CDR2 is LQKENI. This CDR3 region has 14 residues. CDR3 DNA sequence: TGTGCCAGCTCACCATTGCCGTCCCCCGACGAGCAGTACTTC. This translates into CASSPLPSPDEQYF.

This sequence joins TRBV7-9 and TRBJ1-6; D is unresolved. The CDR3 runs to 14 residues. The germline gives CDR1 SEHNR, CDR2 FQNEAQ (reference sequence). V was trimmed by 0 bases and J by 7 bases, leaving 7 bases between them. The CDR3 nucleotides read TGTGCCAGCAGCTTAGCAGGGAACAATTCACCCCTCCACTTT. This encodes CASSLAGNNSPLHF.

The chain combines TRBV27 with TRBJ2-3; TRBD2 agrees at 8 bases. Trimming removed 2 bases from V and 5 bases from J; junction bases left unmatched: 3. Germline V gives CDR1 MNHEY, CDR2 SMNVEV (reference sequence). The length of the CDR3 is 14 residues. This chain's CDR3 is CASSLAGGVDTQYF. The DNA of the CDR3 is TGTGCCAGCAGTTTAGCGGGGGGTGTAGATACGCAGTATTTT.

This chain connects TRBV21-1 to TRBJ2-7. TRBV21-1 is a known pseudogene. This CDR3 region has 15 residues. The CDR3 sequence: CASSKFRGRYYEQYF. Written as DNA, the CDR3 is TGTGCCAGCAGCAAATTTCGGGGGCGCTACTACGAGCAGTACTTC.

In this sample, this clone turned up a few times. V is TRBV27 and J is TRBJ1-1; 7 bases are shared with TRBD1. The CDR3 is 13 residues long. Germline CDR1 MNHEY, CDR2 SMNVEV (reference sequence). Losses at the gene ends were 10 bases for V and 2 bases for J; bases not matched to a gene: 7. DNA of the CDR3: TGTGCCATCGGAGGGGGCCGAAACACTGAAGCTTTCTTT. This encodes CAIGGGRNTEAFF.

V is TRBV6-4 and J is TRBJ1-1; the match to TRBD1 covers 7 bases. This CDR3 has 14 amino acids. The junction had 5 bases not matched to a gene; V was cut back by 6 bases and J by 1 base. Germline V lookup: CDR1 MRHNA, CDR2 SNTAGT. For the CDR3, the DNA is TGTGCCAGCAGGCGACAGGGCGGGAACACTGAAGCTTTCTTT. It codes for CASRRQGGNTEAFF.

The rearrangement links TRBV2 to TRBJ2-3; TRBD1 aligns across 8 bases. Losses at the gene ends were 6 bases for V and 2 bases for J; bases not matched to a gene: 7. The CDR3 covers 15 residues. CDR1 is SNHLY and CDR2 is FYNNEI in the germline V gene. CDR3 sequence (DNA): TGTGCCAGCAGCGAACAGGGGGGAGACACAGATACGCAGTATTTT. It is translated as CASSEQGGDTDTQYF. Based on the CDR3 plus reference TRBV2 and TRBJ2-3, the full variable domain is EPEVTQTPSHQVTQMGQEVILRCVPISNHLYFYWYRQILGQKVEFLVSFYNNEISEKSEIFDDQFSVERPDGSNFTLKIRSTKLEDSAMYFCASSEQGGDTDTQYFGPGTRLTVL.

This chain connects TRBV5-4 to TRBJ2-7; 8 nucleotides align to TRBD1. This CDR3 is built from 14 residues. The germline V gene encodes CDR1 SGHNT and CDR2 YYREEE (reference sequence). Germline trimming cut 3 bases from V and 6 bases from J; bases unmatched to any gene: 8. DNA for the CDR3: TGTGCCAGCAGCTGGGGACAGGTAACTCGCGAGCAGTACTTC. Translation: CASSWGQVTREQYF.

This clone was seen once. This chain links TRBV5-1 with TRBJ2-3; D uncertain. The germline V gene has CDR1 SGHRS and CDR2 YFSETQ. Deletions cut 2 bases from V and 0 bases from J, with 10 bases between. The CDR3 totals 15 residues. Here the CDR3 reads CASSFRGTSTDTQYF. CDR3 nucleotide sequence: TGCGCCAGCAGCTTTCGCGGTACTAGCACAGATACGCAGTATTTT.

There are a few counts of this clone. This chain links TRBV28 with TRBJ1-1, with D possibly TRBD1 on 5 matching bases. Germline lookup yields CDR1 MDHEN and CDR2 SYDVKM. CDR3 size: 11 residues. V lost 10 bases to trimming and J lost 5 bases, with 11 bases between them. The CDR3 loop reads CAIQKGTEAFF. The CDR3 DNA reads as TGTGCCATCCAAAAGGGGACTGAAGCTTTCTTT.

The rearrangement uses TRBV4-2 and TRBJ1-4, with a tentative D call TRBD1 (6 bases). Germline CDR1 reads LGHNA; CDR2 reads YNFKEQ. The CDR3 is 16 amino acids. V lost 0 bases and J 5 bases, leaving 13 bases between the germline ends. CDR3 nucleotides: TGTGCCAGCAGCCAAGATCCGCTCAGGGGCAATGAAAAACTGTTTTTT. Its translation is CASSQDPLRGNEKLFF.

The CDR3 here is CASSPDVGDETQYF. DNA for the CDR3: TGTGCCAGCAGCCCCGATGTAGGGGACGAGACCCAGTACTTC. The genes are TRBV7-2 and TRBJ2-5, with D possibly being TRBD1 or TRBD2 (5 bases each). Between the trimmed V and J ends, which lost 5 bases and 5 bases, there was a span of 15 bases. The CDR3 loop spans 14 amino acids. Germline V CDR1 and CDR2: SGHTA, FQGNSA. Complete variable domain (other parts from reference TRBV7-2 and TRBJ2-5): GAGVSQSPSNKVTEKGKDVELRCDPISGHTALYWYRQSLGQGLEFLIYFQGNSAPDKSGLPSDRFSAERTGGSVSTLTIQRTQQEDSAVYLCASSPDVGDETQYFGPGTRLLVL.

The rearrangement uses TRBV7-8 and TRBJ2-2; 9 bases match TRBD2. This CDR3 is built from 16 residues. The V gene end was trimmed by 7 bases and the J gene end by 0 bases; junction bases not matched to a gene: 6. CDR1 is SGHVS and CDR2 is FQNEAQ in the germline V gene. The CDR3 here is CASTAGGVTNTGELFF. In DNA form, the CDR3 reads TGTGCCAGCACCGCGGGGGGGGTTACGAACACCGGGGAGCTGTTTTTT.

The rearrangement uses TRBV5-6 and TRBJ1-6; 7 nucleotides align to TRBD1. This CDR3 spans 15 amino acids. Unmatched junction bases numbered 7, after V lost 3 bases and J lost 7 bases. Per germline, CDR1 SGHDT and CDR2 YYEEEE. The CDR3 protein is CASSSQGVPNSPLHF. In DNA, the CDR3 is TGTGCCAGCAGCTCTCAGGGGGTGCCAAATTCACCCCTCCACTTT.

The CDR3 region has the DNA TGTGCCAGTAGTTTTCTGGCCGGTTCGTATGGCTACACCTTC. This sequence encodes CASSFLAGSYGYTF. The chain has TRBV19 and TRBJ1-2, with unresolved D. The CDR3 has 14 residues. The germline gives CDR1 LNHDA, CDR2 SQIVND (reference sequence). Trimming took 5 bases from V and 5 from J, leaving 15 bases between them.

The V call is TRBV5-6, the J call TRBJ1-2, with 9 bases identical to TRBD1. Trimming took 2 bases from V and 1 from J; bases not matched to a gene: 6. CDR1 SGHDT and CDR2 YYEEEE come from the germline V gene. The CDR3 is made up of 16 amino acids. This CDR3 reads CASSLTGGADNYGYTF. Written as DNA, the CDR3 is TGTGCCAGCAGCTTAACAGGGGGCGCAGATAACTATGGCTACACCTTC.